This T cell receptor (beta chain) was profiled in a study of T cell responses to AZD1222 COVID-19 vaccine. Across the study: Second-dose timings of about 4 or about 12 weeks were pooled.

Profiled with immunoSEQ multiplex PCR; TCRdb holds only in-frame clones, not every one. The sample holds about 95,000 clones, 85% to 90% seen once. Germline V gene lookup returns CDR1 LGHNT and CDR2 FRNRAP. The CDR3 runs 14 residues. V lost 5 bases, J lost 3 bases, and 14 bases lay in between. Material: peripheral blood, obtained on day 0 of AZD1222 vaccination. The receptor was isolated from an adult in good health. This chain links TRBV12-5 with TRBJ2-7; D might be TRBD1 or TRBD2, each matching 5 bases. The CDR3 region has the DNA TGTGCTAGTGGTGCTTCGGGGCTGGTCTACGAGCAGTACTTC. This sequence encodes CASGASGLVYEQYF.